This TCR beta chain was identified during a study of neurological immune-mediated disorders. Unmatched junction bases numbered 8, after V lost 1 base and J lost 8 bases. This CDR3 is 15 amino acids long. The germline V gene has CDR1 LNHNV and CDR2 YYDKDF (reference sequence). This clonotype appeared many times. TCRdb used MiXCR to reprocess the 5' RACE reads, holding one entry per CDR3 protein. The table shows some 28,000 distinct CDR3 sequences, with 9% to 15% occurring only once. The V and J genes are TRBV15 and TRBJ2-1, with TRBD1 matching over 7 bases. The sequencing input was PBMCs. The sequence came from a man between 60 and 75 years old in good health. CDR3 sequence (DNA): TGTGCCACCAGCAGAGTTTCAGGGGGTATCGATGAGCAGTTCTTC. Translation gives CATSRVSGGIDEQFF.